This T cell receptor beta chain was sequenced in a study of blood T cell repertoires in COVID-19. Study summary: There were acute and convalescent COVID-19 samples, and they came from the United States, Italy and Spain. T cells, B-cell-depleted T cells, or PBMCs provided the cDNA or gDNA that served as material.

Authors' analysis steps: Reference gene primer amplification gave estimated nucleated cell counts. Data came from immunoSEQ multiplex PCR; TCRdb stores just in-frame clones and leaves some out. V, J and clone size are those of that table, while D and trimming were read from the DNA. The sample holds 50,000 to 65,000 clones, around 83% seen once. V was clipped by 3 bases and J by 6 bases; unmatched bases: 0. Germline values: CDR1 GTSNPN, CDR2 SVGIG (reference sequence). CDR3 length: 13 residues. The chain carries TRBV30 and TRBJ2-1, with 12 positions matching TRBD2. The specimen was peripheral blood. The receptor comes from a human donor in a cohort sampled during active COVID-19. DNA of the CDR3: TGTGCCTGGAGGACTAGCGGGAGCAATGAGCAGTTCTTC. Translated: CAWRTSGSNEQFF.